Below are 14 T cell receptor beta chains sequenced from a single sample in a study of Ad26.COV2.S vaccination and SARS-CoV-2 variants. The protocol was immunoSEQ multiplex PCR, while the TCRdb copy is restricted to in-frame clones and leaves out a portion. Among fewer than 400,000 clones, roughly nine tenths were seen once, and the ten largest hold approximately 5%. Documented treatment: about 20 received Ad26.COV2.S at low or high dose, single or two shots; about 5 received placebo; per-sample allocation not given. Day 63 after the first vaccine or placebo injection was the time point for sampling. Material: peripheral blood, obtained in a trial of Ad26.COV2.S vaccine versus placebo. Receptors originate from a person between 18 and 60 years old who received the Ad26.COV2.S COVID-19 vaccine or a placebo.

The chain uses TRBV3-1 (or the pseudogene TRBV3-2) and TRBJ1-1; D gene uncertain. This CDR3 region has 15 residues. The germline gives CDR1 LGHDT, CDR2 YNNKEL (reference sequence). Trimming left V 1 base short and J 4 bases short, with 13 bases between. CDR3 DNA sequence: TGTGCCAGCAGCCAAGCGGCGCTCCCGCTCACTGAAGCTTTCTTT. It is translated as CASSQAALPLTEAFF.

The chain combines TRBV10-3 with TRBJ1-5; D gene unclear. V lost 2 bases and J 6 bases, leaving 5 bases between the germline ends. This CDR3 region has 12 residues. The V gene's germline CDR1 is ENHRY and CDR2 SYGVKD. DNA of the CDR3: TGTGCCATCAGTGAGACGGGTCAGCCCCAGCATTTT. Translated, it gives CAISETGQPQHF.

The CDR3 sequence is CASSSGQAPPLEAFF. The CDR3 DNA follows: TGTGCCAGCAGTTCAGGACAGGCTCCCCCCCTTGAAGCTTTCTTT. This rearrangement joins TRBV28 to TRBJ1-1; 7 bases line up with TRBD1. Germline V gives CDR1 MDHEN, CDR2 SYDVKM. The CDR3 sequence is 15 residues long. After removal of 4 bases from V and 7 bases from J, the junction contained 12 bases not matched to a gene.

This chain joins TRBV9 and TRBJ1-1, with 9 bases aligning to TRBD1. The CDR3 is 14 residues long. The J segment lost 10 bases and the V segment lost 2 bases, leaving 9 bases of the junction unmatched. Germline V gene sequence: CDR1 SGDLS, CDR2 YYNGEE. CDR3 amino acids: CASSVSGQGIGAFF. The CDR3 coding sequence is TGTGCCAGCAGCGTTTCGGGACAGGGAATTGGAGCTTTCTTT.

This clone was detected only once. V is TRBV5-5 and J is TRBJ1-1; unclear D gene. V was trimmed by 5 bases and J by 0 bases, leaving 11 bases between them. Germline CDR1 SGHKS, CDR2 YYEKEE (reference sequence). The length of the CDR3 is 14 residues. The CDR3, as DNA: TGTGCCAGCAGTCCGGTTAGGGTGAACACTGAAGCTTTCTTT. Protein: CASSPVRVNTEAFF.

V usage is TRBV14 and J usage is TRBJ2-3, with D unresolved. The CDR3 is 16 amino acids. In germline, CDR1 is SGHDN, CDR2 FVKESK. Trimming left V 2 bases short and J 0 bases short, with 12 bases between. CDR3 nucleotide sequence: TGTGCCAGCAGCCAAAACCGGCCGACTAGCACAGATACGCAGTATTTT. This codes for CASSQNRPTSTDTQYF.

The chain employs TRBV30 and TRBJ2-4, with no clear D. The V end was cut by 4 bases, the J end by 6 bases, with 13 bases between. From germline, CDR1 is GTSNPN and CDR2 SVGIG (reference sequence). The CDR3 is 13 amino acids. CDR3 DNA sequence: TGTGCCTGGACAACGGGCTCTGGAAACATTCAGTACTTC. Its translation: CAWTTGSGNIQYF.

The genes are TRBV7-9 and TRBJ1-1, with D possibly matching TRBD1 (5 bases). CDR1 is SEHNR and CDR2 is FQNEAQ in the germline V gene (reference sequence). There are 15 residues in the CDR3. V was trimmed by 5 bases and J by 1 base, leaving 14 bases between them. CDR3 nucleotides: TGTGCCAGCAGCAGCAGGGCGGGGAAGAACACTGAAGCTTTCTTT. Translated: CASSSRAGKNTEAFF.

This chain links TRBV27 with TRBJ1-2; TRBD1 matches at 9 bases. J gave up 9 bases and V 5 bases, and 7 bases lay outside the gene matches. This CDR3 comprises 13 residues. Germline CDR1 MNHEY, CDR2 SMNVEV (reference sequence). The CDR3 loop reads CASSAGTGSSYTF. CDR3 DNA sequence: TGTGCCAGCAGTGCCGGGACAGGGAGTAGCTACACCTTC.

The V call is TRBV19, the J call TRBJ2-2; TRBD2 agrees at 7 bases. V shed 3 bases, J shed 7 bases, and the junction held 5 bases outside the gene matches. The CDR3 extends over 14 amino acids. Germline CDR1 LNHDA, CDR2 SQIVND (reference sequence). CDR3 residues: CASSILAEIGELFF. For the CDR3, the DNA is TGTGCCAGTAGTATTCTAGCGGAAATCGGGGAGCTGTTTTTT.

The CDR3: CASLGLQNYGYTF. The CDR3 nucleotides read TGTGCCAGCCTGGGACTCCAGAACTATGGCTACACCTTC. The chain has TRBV2 and TRBJ1-2; the D gene is possibly TRBD1 (5 bases). The CDR3 extends over 13 amino acids. V was trimmed by 8 bases and J by 2 bases, leaving 12 bases between them. From germline, CDR1 is SNHLY and CDR2 FYNNEI. The variable domain in full, with the rest retrieved from reference TRBV2 and TRBJ1-2, is EPEVTQTPSHQVTQMGQEVILRCVPISNHLYFYWYRQILGQKVEFLVSFYNNEISEKSEIFDDQFSVERPDGSNFTLKIRSTKLEDSAMYFCASLGLQNYGYTFGSGTRLTVV.

This chain joins TRBV28 and TRBJ2-5; D is unclear. Trimming removed 4 bases from V and 3 bases from J, with 3 bases in between. The CDR3 totals 11 residues. The V gene's germline CDR1 is MDHEN and CDR2 SYDVKM. CDR3 sequence (DNA): TGTGCCAGCAGTTCGAAAGAGACCCAGTACTTC. It codes for CASSSKETQYF.

The sample holds one count of this clone. J is TRBJ2-1 and V is TRBV5-1; D remains ambiguous. V was clipped by 0 bases and J by 9 bases, with 10 bases between them. The CDR3 contains 13 residues. Germline V gene data show CDR1 as SGHRS and CDR2 as YFSETQ. In nucleotides, the CDR3 is TGCGCCAGCAGCTTGGCCACGTCAGCTGAGCAGTTCTTC. Protein: CASSLATSAEQFF.

The V call is TRBV27, the J call TRBJ2-7; 11 nucleotides agree with TRBD1. V dropped 4 bases and J dropped 6; count of bases not matched to a gene: 8. Germline CDR1 and CDR2: MNHEY and SMNVEV (reference sequence). The CDR3 totals 15 residues. The DNA for the CDR3 is TGTGCCAGCAGTTCACCGGGACAGGGGGGACCCGAGCAGTACTTC. It specifies CASSSPGQGGPEQYF.